This T cell receptor beta chain originates from a study of a mutant IDH1 vaccine in newly diagnosed glioma. Time point here: week 11, during vaccination. One vaccine dose held 300 ug of mutant IDH1 20-mer peptide and came with topical imiquimod. New WHO grade 3 or 4 astrocytomas that were IDH1-mutant and ATRX-lost had been found in donors. CDR3 size: 11 residues. The germline V gene encodes CDR1 MNHNS and CDR2 SASEGT. With 5 bases removed from V and 6 bases from J, the gap between germline ends came to 7 bases. Points on this clone: What it binds is unknown.

Assay used: immunoSEQ multiplex PCR; TCRdb lists only in-frame clones, some missing. The data hold roughly 70,000 clones, with roughly 83% observed a single time. The source was PBMCs, collected from a glioma patient whose treatment included an IDH1 peptide vaccine. This sequence was found in a woman aged 45-65 years with glioma. The chain couples TRBV6-1 to TRBJ1-2, with a possible D match to TRBD1 (5 bases). As DNA, the CDR3 is TGTGCCAGCAGTTGGGGGGATGGCTACACCTTC. Its translation is CASSWGDGYTF.